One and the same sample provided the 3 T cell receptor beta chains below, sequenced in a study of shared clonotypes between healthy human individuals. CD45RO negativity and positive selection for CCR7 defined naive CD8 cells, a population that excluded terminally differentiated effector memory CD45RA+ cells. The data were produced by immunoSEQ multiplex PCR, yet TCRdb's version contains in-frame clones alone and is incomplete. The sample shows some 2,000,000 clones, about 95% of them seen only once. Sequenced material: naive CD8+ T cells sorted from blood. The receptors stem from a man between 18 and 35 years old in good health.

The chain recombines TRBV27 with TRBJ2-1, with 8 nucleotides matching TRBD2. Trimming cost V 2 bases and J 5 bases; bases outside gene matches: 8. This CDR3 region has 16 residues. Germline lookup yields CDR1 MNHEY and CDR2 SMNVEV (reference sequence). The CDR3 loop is CASSLGRGAVNNEQFF. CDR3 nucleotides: TGTGCCAGCAGTTTAGGGCGGGGGGCTGTCAACAATGAGCAGTTCTTC.

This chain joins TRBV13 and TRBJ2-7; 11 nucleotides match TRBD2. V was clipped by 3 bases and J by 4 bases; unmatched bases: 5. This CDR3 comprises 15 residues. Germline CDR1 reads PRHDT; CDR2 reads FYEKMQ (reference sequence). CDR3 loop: CASSLWTSGLYEQYF. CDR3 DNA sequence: TGTGCCAGCAGCTTGTGGACTAGCGGGTTGTACGAGCAGTACTTC.

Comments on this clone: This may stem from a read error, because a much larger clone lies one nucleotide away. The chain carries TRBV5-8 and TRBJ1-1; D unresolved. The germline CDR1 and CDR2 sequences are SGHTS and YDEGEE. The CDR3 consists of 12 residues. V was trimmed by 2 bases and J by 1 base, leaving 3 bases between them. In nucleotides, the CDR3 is TGTGCCAGCAGCTTCGGGAACACTGAAGCTTTCTTT. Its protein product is CASSFGNTEAFF.